This entry lists 22 T cell receptor beta chains sequenced from one sample in a study of Graves' ophthalmopathy and Graves' hyperthyroidism (dated by TCRdb to 2016 to 2018). TCRdb lists the instrument as Illumina HiSeq 2000. TCR beta CDR3 regions were amplified from RNA transcripts for repertoire sequencing. HTBI primers and the Qiagen OneStep RT-PCR kit were used in a first-round RT-PCR, which was followed by a second-round multiplex PCR, size selection and purification. In TCRdb, the public reads were trimmed at Q25 with fastp and aligned with MiXCR, with productive beta chains retained. A single entry per CDR3 protein holds the most common genes and DNA from its merged rows. Recorded for this sample are 680,000 or so distinct CDR3 sequences; about a fifth of them occurred a single time. Approximately 7% of the sample comes from the top ten. Sequenced sample: peripheral blood. Receptor source: a woman in her late teens or twenties with stable Graves' hyperthyroidism. Some clones in this sample may be carry-over from other donors' samples. Donor details come from another sample of the same person, matched by shared clones.

This clonotype has just one count. The chain links TRBV28 to TRBJ1-5; D perhaps matches TRBD1 (6 bases). The CDR3 covers 12 residues. The V end was cut by 8 bases, the J end by 6 bases, with 11 bases between. The V gene's germline CDR1 is MDHEN and CDR2 SYDVKM. DNA for the CDR3: TGTGCCAGCCTAGAGGGGGGTCAGCCCCAGCATTTT. Residues: CASLEGGQPQHF.

Worth noting for this clonotype: Being one base from a much bigger clone, this may be a read error. CDR3 bases: TGTGCCAGCAGCTTCGGACTAGCGGGGGGGGGTGAGACCCAGTACTTC. Protein product: CASSFGLAGGGETQYF. The chain employs TRBV3-1 and TRBJ2-5, with TRBD2 identical over 15 bases. V lost 5 bases, J lost 5 bases, and 6 bases stayed unmatched. Germline V gene sequence: CDR1 LGHDT, CDR2 YNNKEL (reference sequence). The CDR3 runs 16 residues.

This clonotype was counted a few times. The chain couples TRBV28 to TRBJ2-2; a possible D gene is TRBD1 (5 bases). The CDR3 totals 15 residues. Trimming stripped 6 bases from V and 1 base from J, with 12 bases between. CDR1 MDHEN and CDR2 SYDVKM come from the germline V gene. The CDR3 region is CASRFLGQNTGELFF. The CDR3, as DNA: TGTGCCAGCAGGTTCCTAGGACAGAACACCGGGGAGCTGTTTTTT.

A single count supports this clonotype. A single base separates this from a much larger clone, so it may be a read error. The CDR3 DNA reads as TGTGCCACCATGGACGTCACAGATTCGCAGTATTTT. Amino acids: CATMDVTDSQYF. The V and J genes are TRBV6-1 and TRBJ2-3, with D unclear. CDR1 is MNHNS and CDR2 is SASEGT in the germline V gene. This CDR3 spans 12 amino acids.

The V call is TRBV6-2 or TRBV6-3, the J call TRBJ2-2; D is possibly TRBD1 or TRBD2 (5 bases each). Germline V lookup: CDR1 MNHEY, CDR2 SVGEGT. V shed 5 bases and J shed 5 bases, with 12 bases lying between them. This CDR3 is 14 amino acids long. The CDR3 DNA is TGTGCCAGCAGTACACGGGACGGGACCGGGGAGCTGTTTTTT. Protein: CASSTRDGTGELFF.

This clonotype was recorded many times. The gene calls are TRBV6-1 and TRBJ2-5; D not resolved. Trimming removed 6 bases at V and 0 bases at J, with 8 bases between. The germline CDR1 and CDR2 sequences are MNHNS and SASEGT. The CDR3 consists of 13 residues. CDR3 DNA sequence: TGTGCCAGCAGCAGGAGTTACCAAGAGACCCAGTACTTC. Its translation: CASSRSYQETQYF.

This CDR3 is CACGQSYGYTF. In nucleotides, the CDR3 is TGTGCCTGTGGACAGTCCTATGGCTACACCTTC. The gene calls are TRBV30 and TRBJ1-2; D may be TRBD1 (6 bases). The V gene lost 6 bases and the J gene lost 4 bases, with 9 bases spanning the gap. The CDR3 sequence is 11 residues long. Looked up from germline, CDR1 is GTSNPN and CDR2 is SVGIG (reference sequence).

The CDR3 region has the DNA TGTGCCAGCAGCCAAACAGGGCTAGGGACCTACGAGCAGTACTTC. Translating gives CASSQTGLGTYEQYF. The genes are TRBV14 and TRBJ2-7; D perhaps matches TRBD1 (6 bases). The germline gives CDR1 SGHDN, CDR2 FVKESK. This CDR3 is 15 amino acids long. The ends were cut back, 2 bases at V and 2 bases at J, with 13 bases in the middle.

This chain uses TRBV24-1 with TRBJ2-3; D possibly corresponds to TRBD1 (7 bases). V lost 9 bases and J lost 2, with 17 bases in between. CDR1 and CDR2 (germline): KGHDR, SFDVKD. The CDR3 covers 15 residues. CDR3 bases: TGTGCCACCGGGGAGGAGGGGGCGGCCACAGATACGCAGTATTTT. This sequence encodes CATGEEGAATDTQYF.

V gene TRBV6-5 combines with J gene TRBJ2-5, with D unclear. This CDR3 comprises 15 residues. V was cut by 4 bases and J by 1 base, with 13 bases left in between. Germline V CDR1 and CDR2: MNHEY, SVGAGI. This CDR3 reads CASSSMGRFQETQYF. CDR3 DNA sequence: TGTGCCAGCAGTTCGATGGGCAGATTCCAAGAGACCCAGTACTTC.

This clonotype was counted many times. CDR3 region: CASSRINTEAFF. CDR3 in DNA: TGTGCCAGCAGCCGAATAAACACTGAAGCTTTCTTT. This chain connects TRBV6-1 to TRBJ1-1; D remains ambiguous. The CDR3 runs to 12 residues. Germline values: CDR1 MNHNS, CDR2 SASEGT. Trimming removed 6 bases from V and 2 bases from J, with 7 bases in between.

This clonotype was seen many times. The chain combines TRBV11-1 with TRBJ1-3, with 7 positions matching TRBD1. Germline CDR1 and CDR2: SGHAT and FQDESV (reference sequence). The CDR3 loop spans 16 amino acids. V gave up 3 bases and J gave up 0 bases; unmatched junction bases: 5. In DNA, the CDR3 is TGTGCCAGCAGCTTTGGACAGGAACCCTCTGGAAACACCATATATTTT. Translation: CASSFGQEPSGNTIYF.

The V gene is TRBV24-1, the J gene TRBJ1-2; D not certain. The germline V gene encodes CDR1 KGHDR and CDR2 SFDVKD. The germline V and J ends were trimmed by 4 bases and 4 bases, with 9 bases remaining between them. CDR3 length: 13 residues. CDR3 in DNA: TGTGCCACCAGTGAAGTGGGCGCCTATGGCTACACCTTC. Translating it yields CATSEVGAYGYTF.

This chain links TRBV6-1 with TRBJ1-2; 7 bases are a match to TRBD1. Losses at the gene ends were 6 bases for V and 5 bases for J; bases not matched to a gene: 12. Germline V gives CDR1 MNHNS, CDR2 SASEGT. This CDR3 has 15 residues. CDR3 nucleotide sequence: TGTGCCAGCAGCGACCAGGGGGTAGGAGGATATGGCTACACCTTC. Translation: CASSDQGVGGYGYTF.

Ten or more counts support this clonotype. The chain uses TRBV6-8 and TRBJ2-7; 8 bases agree with TRBD2. CDR1 is MNHGY and CDR2 is SAAAGT in the germline V gene. The CDR3 covers 16 residues. The trim removed 2 bases at V and 4 bases at J, leaving 10 bases unmatched. In DNA, the CDR3 is TGTGCCAGCAGTTACACCCCGACGGGGGGGGAGTACGAGCAGTACTTC. Translated: CASSYTPTGGEYEQYF.

This clonotype was seen many times. The V and J genes are TRBV6-5 and TRBJ2-7; TRBD2 agrees at 9 bases. Germline V lookup: CDR1 MNHEY, CDR2 SVGAGI. This CDR3 spans 15 amino acids. The V and J ends lost 2 bases and 5 bases, in that order; junction bases with no gene match: 7. CDR3 amino acids: CASSYRGGGANEQYF. The CDR3, as DNA: TGTGCCAGCAGTTACCGAGGCGGGGGGGCCAACGAGCAGTACTTC.

V and J are TRBV20-1 and TRBJ1-2, with TRBD1 as a possible D gene (6 bases). The CDR3 contains 13 residues. Trimming took 6 bases from V and 4 from J, leaving 15 bases between them. In germline, CDR1 is DFQATT, CDR2 SNEGSKA (reference sequence). CDR3 sequence reads: CSARNPTGYGYTF. For the CDR3, the DNA is TGCAGTGCCCGAAATCCGACAGGCTATGGCTACACCTTC.

This clonotype occurred once. The gene calls are TRBV12-3 or TRBV12-4 and TRBJ2-7; the match to TRBD1 covers 7 bases. This CDR3 region has 13 residues. V trimming: 11 bases; J trimming: 7 bases; junction bases outside the gene matches: 14. The CDR3 spells CAGSTGTAFEQYF. DNA of the CDR3: TGTGCCGGCTCGACCGGGACAGCGTTTGAGCAGTACTTC.

This clonotype was counted many times. The rearrangement links TRBV5-1 to TRBJ1-1, with a possible D match to TRBD1 (5 bases). The CDR3 is 15 amino acids. Germline V gives CDR1 SGHRS, CDR2 YFSETQ. With 4 bases removed from V and 5 bases from J, the gap between germline ends came to 18 bases. The DNA for the CDR3 is TGCGCCAGCAGCCCGGGGGGAGGGGATAATACTGAAGCTTTCTTT. Translating gives CASSPGGGDNTEAFF.

This clonotype was counted ten times or more. The chain couples TRBV19 to TRBJ1-3, with D possibly TRBD1 on 5 matching bases. V dropped 10 bases and J dropped 0 bases, with 16 bases sitting between them. The CDR3 has 15 amino acids. Germline V gives CDR1 LNHDA, CDR2 SQIVND (reference sequence). The CDR3 region has the DNA TGTGCCACCGCTGGGGACGGGACCTCTGGAAACACCATATATTTT. It specifies CATAGDGTSGNTIYF. Combining the CDR3 with reference TRBV19 and TRBJ1-3 gives the whole variable domain DGGITQSPKYLFRKEGQNVTLSCEQNLNHDAMYWYRQDPGQGLRLIYYSQIVNDFQKGDIAEGYSVSREKKESFPLTVTSAQKNPTAFYLCATAGDGTSGNTIYFGEGSWLTVV.

This clonotype has a count of ten or more. The chain joins TRBV7-9 to TRBJ2-5, with TRBD2 as a possible D gene (5 bases). This CDR3 has 15 residues. V was pared by 1 base and J by 5 bases, with 14 bases between. Germline V gene sequence: CDR1 SEHNR, CDR2 FQNEAQ (reference sequence). CDR3 sequence: CASSLGAGLVETQYF. The CDR3 coding sequence is TGTGCCAGCAGCTTAGGGGCAGGACTGGTGGAGACCCAGTACTTC.

This clonotype occurred many times. The chain combines TRBV11-2 with TRBJ2-7; D unclear. The V gene lost 0 bases and the J gene lost 0 bases, with 21 bases spanning the gap. CDR3 size: 19 residues. CDR1 and CDR2 (germline): SGHAT, FQNNGV. This CDR3 reads CASSLETFFGSTSSYEQYF. For the CDR3, the DNA is TGTGCCAGCAGCTTAGAAACCTTCTTCGGGTCTACCTCCTCCTACGAGCAGTACTTC.